The 17 T cell receptor beta chains reported below all come from one sample, sequenced in a study of tumor-infiltrating lymphocytes in primary liver carcinoma. Blood RNA was derived from unsorted whole blood, and germline DNA was extracted too. Production of TCR beta cDNA used roughly 500 ng total RNA together with a constant-region primer. A slightly modified ARM-PCR protocol with three nested multiplex PCR rounds produced these TCR beta libraries. Rounds one and two of PCR, each of 10 cycles, were primed with TRBV1-TRBV30 forward primers and a C-beta reverse primer. One entry per CDR3 protein results from TCRdb running MiXCR on the multiplex PCR reads. The repertoire holds almost 200,000 distinct CDR3 sequences, about 61% seen once, with about 7.1% in the top ten. Sequences were obtained from peripheral blood. The receptors stem from an older woman with primary liver carcinoma and hepatitis B virus infection.

In regard to this clonotype: One junction end disagrees with the germline gene, perhaps due to a read error. This chain connects TRBV11-2 to TRBJ2-1, with 11 bases matching TRBD2. Germline CDR1 and CDR2: SGHAT and FQNNGV. The CDR3 sequence is 15 residues long. CDR3 coding DNA: TGTGCCAACAGCTCCCAGACCGTAGCGGGAGGGCTGCTGTTCTTC. Its translation: CANSSQTVAGGLLFF.

A remark on this clonotype: Because it lacks the conserved phenylalanine or tryptophan at the end, this CDR3 is likely a read error. This chain connects TRBV11-1 to TRBJ2-7; 11 bases are a match to TRBD1. Germline V lookup: CDR1 SGHAT, CDR2 FQDESV (reference sequence). There are 15 residues in the CDR3. Germline trimming cut 4 bases from V and 3 bases from J; bases unmatched to any gene: 5. The CDR3 DNA reads as TGTGCCAGCAGCTCTAAGGGACAGGGGGTCTACGAGCAGTACTCC. Amino acids: CASSSKGQGVYEQYS.

CDR3 DNA: TGTGCCAGCAGTTTGTCGGGTCGGTCTGAGGCCCAGTACTTC. Protein sequence: CASSLSGRSEAQYF. J is TRBJ2-5 and V is TRBV28, with no clear D. V was shortened by 3 bases and J by 9 bases, with 17 bases between the two germline ends. CDR1 and CDR2 (germline): MDHEN, SYDVKM. The CDR3 spans 14 residues.

Comments on this clonotype: This could be a read error, since a much larger clone is one nucleotide away. This sequence joins TRBV7-8 and TRBJ1-4; perhaps TRBD1 as D (5 bases). Trimming cost V 1 base and J 7 bases, with 10 bases left between them. The CDR3 extends over 14 amino acids. The germline V gene encodes CDR1 SGHVS and CDR2 FQNEAQ. The CDR3 bases are TGTGCCAGCAGCTTAGATGGGGGTCTTGAAAAACTGTTTTTT. Amino acid sequence: CASSLDGGLEKLFF.

With regard to this clonotype: The junction departs from the called germline gene at one end, perhaps through a read error. CDR3 coding DNA: TGTGTCAGCAGCTTAGGGTTAGACAATGAGCAGTTCTTC. Translated, it gives CVSSLGLDNEQFF. The V call is TRBV11-2, the J call TRBJ2-1; D unresolved. Germline V CDR1 and CDR2: SGHAT, FQNNGV. The CDR3 is 13 amino acids.

About this clonotype: Given a much more abundant clone one base away, this may be a read error. This chain links TRBV29-1 with TRBJ1-1; D not certain. Trimming removed 7 bases from V and 4 bases from J, with 22 bases in between. This CDR3 is built from 15 residues. Germline V gives CDR1 SQVTM, CDR2 ANQGSEA. The CDR3 region is CSGGKMGGIGTEAFF. For the CDR3, the DNA is TGCAGCGGTGGGAAAATGGGAGGTATTGGCACTGAAGCTTTCTTT.

On this clonotype: Since a much larger clone is just one base distant, this may be a read error. The rearrangement uses TRBV6-1 and TRBJ2-7, with TRBD2 identical over 8 bases. CDR3 length: 16 amino acids. Germline CDR1 reads MNHNS; CDR2 reads SASEGT. The J segment lost 5 bases and the V segment lost 3 bases, leaving 12 bases of the junction unmatched. The CDR3 is CASSDPPGAGRDEQYF. CDR3 sequence (DNA): TGTGCCAGCAGTGACCCCCCCGGGGCCGGGAGGGACGAGCAGTACTTC.

About this clonotype: A junction boundary mismatches the germline segment, possibly from a read error. This chain connects TRBV6-2 or TRBV6-3 to TRBJ2-7; D is unresolved. Germline lookup yields CDR1 MNHEY and CDR2 SVGEGT. This CDR3 comprises 11 residues. The CDR3, as DNA: TGTGCCAGCAGCCAAATTTACGAGCAGCACTTT. Its translation is CASSQIYEQHF.

Comment on this clonotype: Here the CDR3 omits its conserved ending phenylalanine or tryptophan, so a read error is the likely source. J is TRBJ1-1 and V is TRBV7-8; the D gene is possibly TRBD1 (6 bases). Germline V CDR1 and CDR2: SGHVS, FQNEAQ. Trimming cost V 1 base and J 6 bases, with 12 bases left between them. This CDR3 is 14 amino acids long. In DNA, the CDR3 is TGTGCCAGCAGCTTAGACAGGGAGAGACCTGAAGCTTTCTCT. This codes for CASSLDRERPEAFS.

Worth noting for this clonotype: A much larger clone lies one base from this, so it may be a read error. Given the absence of the conserved phenylalanine or tryptophan at the CDR3 end, a read error is likely. The V and J genes are TRBV10-2 and TRBJ2-7, with D tentatively TRBD2 (6 bases). Trimming stripped 3 bases from V and 4 bases from J, with 13 bases between. Germline V CDR1 and CDR2: WSHSY, SAAADI. The CDR3 extends over 14 amino acids. CDR3: CASSDRTTLYEQYL. The CDR3 bases are TGCGCCAGCAGTGATCGGACTACCTTGTACGAGCAGTACCTC.

Turning to this clonotype: A single base separates this from a much larger clone, so it may be a read error. This chain uses TRBV6-6 with TRBJ1-1; D uncertain. CDR3 length: 11 amino acids. Germline assignment: CDR1 MNHNY and CDR2 SVGAGI (reference sequence). The V gene lost 6 bases and the J gene lost 3 bases, with 5 bases spanning the gap. CDR3 protein: CASRDYTEAFF. The CDR3 DNA sequence: TGTGCCAGCAGGGACTACACTGAAGCTTTCTTT.

For this clonotype: It is unclear where the CDR3 begins or ends on the DNA, so no DNA is shown, and the CDR3 is as TCRdb lists it. The CDR3 loop is CASSWGQGASYF. V is TRBV11-2 and J is TRBJ2-7; the table's D call, TRBD1, has no DNA check behind it. The CDR3 numbers 12 amino acids, ends counted. Germline assignment: CDR1 SGHAT and CDR2 FQNNGV.

A note on this clonotype: One base away lies a much larger clone, so this may be a sequencing read error. The chain has TRBV6-1 and TRBJ2-1; D is undetermined. V lost 5 bases and J lost 3, with 11 bases in between. Germline V lookup: CDR1 MNHNS, CDR2 SASEGT. CDR3 length equals 14 residues. CDR3 in amino acids: CASSKDGLYNEQFF. In DNA, the CDR3 is TGTGCCAGCAGTAAAGACGGCCTCTACAATGAGCAGTTCTTC.

Details on this clonotype: Since no conserved phenylalanine or tryptophan closes the CDR3, a read error is the likely cause. The chain employs TRBV29-1 and TRBJ2-3; possibly TRBD1 for D (6 bases). Germline V gene data show CDR1 as SQVTM and CDR2 as ANQGSEA. This CDR3 contains 15 residues. V was clipped by 0 bases and J by 1 base, with 11 bases between them. CDR3 residues: CSVEDRTARTDTQYL. CDR3 nucleotide sequence: TGCAGCGTTGAAGACCGGACAGCCCGCACAGATACGCAGTATTTA.

There are many counts of this clonotype. This rearrangement joins TRBV28 to TRBJ1-1, with unresolved D. The CDR3 totals 12 residues. Between the trimmed V and J ends, which lost 6 bases and 0 bases, there was a span of 5 bases. Germline V gene sequence: CDR1 MDHEN, CDR2 SYDVKM. The CDR3 protein is CASRELNTEAFF. In DNA form, the CDR3 reads TGTGCCAGCAGGGAATTGAACACTGAAGCTTTCTTT.

As to this clonotype: A single base separates this from a much larger clone, so it may be a read error. The chain links TRBV6-1 to TRBJ2-5, with no clear D. The CDR3 is made up of 11 amino acids. CDR1 and CDR2 from the germline V gene are MNHNS and SASEGT. The CDR3 is CASSETPTQCF. Here the CDR3 DNA reads TGTGCCAGCAGTGAAACGCCTACCCAGTGCTTC.

Of note for this clonotype: This clone may be a read error of a much larger clone one base away. The V call is TRBV6-1, the J call TRBJ1-3, with 9 bases identical to TRBD1. CDR1 is MNHNS and CDR2 is SASEGT in the germline V gene. This CDR3 is 16 amino acids long. CDR3 DNA sequence: TGTGCCAGCAGTGAGAGGGACAGGGTGCGGGGAAACACCACATATTTT. As protein: CASSERDRVRGNTTYF.